This record covers a single T cell receptor (beta chain). This sample is drawn from a study of blood T cell repertoires in COVID-19. Turning to the study itself: Acute and convalescent COVID-19 samples came from the United States, Italy and Spain. Sources were T cells, B-cell-depleted T cells, or PBMCs; the material itself was cDNA or gDNA.

Generated by immunoSEQ multiplex PCR, the TCRdb table keeps only in-frame clones and is missing some. Of 300,000 or so clones listed, around 87% are singletons. The TCR comes from a man aged 50-60 years with active or convalescent COVID-19. The source material was peripheral blood.

The CDR3 bases are TGTGCCAGCAGCTTAGCCCAGGGGGCAGAGTCACCCCTCCACTTT. It codes for CASSLAQGAESPLHF. The gene calls are TRBV11-2 and TRBJ1-6; 8 nucleotides line up with TRBD1. J was trimmed by 10 bases and V by 1 base; bases with no gene match: 6. CDR1 is SGHAT, CDR2 FQNNGV, per germline. The CDR3 contains 15 residues.